Following are 29 T cell receptor beta chains from one sample sequenced in a study of cytomegalovirus exposure and HLA in healthy donors. The PCR employed 60 Vbeta primers together with 13 Jbeta primers. This table comes from immunoSEQ multiplex PCR, and its TCRdb copy is limited to in-frame clones, with some not included. The sample has some 120,000 clones; roughly 80% are singletons. The sequencing sample was made of PBMCs. Receptor source: a woman aged 40 to 50 in good health and CMV-seropositive.

This sequence joins TRBV27 and TRBJ1-1; the match to TRBD1 covers 10 bases. Germline values: CDR1 MNHEY, CDR2 SMNVEV (reference sequence). The V and J ends lost 5 bases and 5 bases, in that order; junction bases with no gene match: 5. This CDR3 has 14 amino acids. In nucleotides, the CDR3 is TGTGCCAGCAGTATGCGGGACAGGGGTACTGAAGCTTTCTTT. It encodes CASSMRDRGTEAFF.

The chain links TRBV5-1 to TRBJ1-2; TRBD1 might be the D (5 bases). Germline loops: CDR1 SGHRS, CDR2 YFSETQ. Trimming pared 4 bases from V and 7 bases from J, leaving 14 bases between. The CDR3 is made up of 13 amino acids. The CDR3 is CASSQIRGSGYTF. CDR3 bases: TGCGCCAGCAGCCAGATAAGGGGTTCTGGCTACACCTTC.

For this clone: Compared with germline, one end of the junction differs, possibly owing to a read error. CDR3 DNA: TGTGCCAGCAGCCCGGGGGACGGTAACTTC. This codes for CASSPGDGNF. V and J are TRBV11-2 and TRBJ2-7; possibly TRBD2 for D (6 bases). CDR3 length: 10 residues. Germline lookup yields CDR1 SGHAT and CDR2 FQNNGV. Full variable domain (missing parts from reference TRBV11-2 and TRBJ2-7): EAGVAQSPRYKIIEKRQSVAFWCNPISGHATLYWYQQILGQGPKLLIQFQNNGVVDDSQLPKDRFSAERLKGVDSTLKIQPAKLEDSAVYLCASSPGDGNFGPGTRLTVT.

The V and J genes are TRBV6-1 and TRBJ2-7; D is uncertain. The CDR3 loop spans 13 amino acids. Per germline, CDR1 MNHNS and CDR2 SASEGT. The V and J ends lost 5 bases and 4 bases respectively, with 12 bases between them. CDR3 bases: TGTGCCAGCAGTCCCTCGGAGATTTACGAGCAGTACTTC. Protein: CASSPSEIYEQYF.

The chain employs TRBV28 and TRBJ1-5; D is unclear. Germline CDR1 reads MDHEN; CDR2 reads SYDVKM. The CDR3 totals 15 residues. The V end was cut by 7 bases, the J end by 0 bases, with 13 bases between. CDR3 loop: CASKRADPSNQPQHF. CDR3 bases: TGTGCCAGCAAGAGGGCAGACCCTAGCAATCAGCCCCAGCATTTT.

In its sample, this clone was seen once. The chain has TRBV7-9 and TRBJ2-3; weak D call: TRBD2 (5 bases). The CDR3 runs to 12 residues. Germline CDR1 and CDR2: SEHNR and FQNEAQ (reference sequence). Trimming removed 7 bases at V and 5 bases at J, with 10 bases between. The CDR3 DNA follows: TGTGCCAGCAACACGGCGGGAGATACGCAGTATTTT. Amino acid sequence: CASNTAGDTQYF.

V and J are TRBV28 and TRBJ2-5; possibly TRBD1 for D (5 bases). Trimming removed 4 bases at V and 2 bases at J, with 11 bases between. In germline, CDR1 is MDHEN, CDR2 SYDVKM. The CDR3 is made up of 14 amino acids. The CDR3 spells CASSSRQLQETQYF. Written as DNA, the CDR3 is TGTGCCAGCAGTTCTCGACAGCTTCAAGAGACCCAGTACTTC. The full variable domain, its missing parts supplied by reference TRBV28 and TRBJ2-5, is DVKVTQSSRYLVKRTGEKVFLECVQDMDHENMFWYRQDPGLGLRLIYFSYDVKMKEKGDIPEGYSVSREKKERFSLILESASTNQTSMYLCASSSRQLQETQYFGPGTRLLVL.

V and J are TRBV23-1 and TRBJ2-3, with 7 bases identical to TRBD1. TRBV23-1 is identified as an open reading frame with a role that is uncertain. V was clipped by 6 bases and J by 3 bases; unmatched bases: 12. The CDR3 contains 16 residues. The CDR3 sequence: CASSPKRQGSTDTQYF. The CDR3 region has the DNA TGCGCCAGCAGCCCCAAGCGACAGGGAAGTACAGATACGCAGTATTTT.

The gene calls are TRBV10-2 and TRBJ1-4; D is unresolved. V lost 2 bases and J lost 7, with 8 bases in between. Germline V gives CDR1 WSHSY, CDR2 SAAADI. The CDR3 has 13 amino acids. DNA for the CDR3: TGCGCCAGCAGTGAGACCCGGTCTGAAAAACTGTTTTTT. Protein product: CASSETRSEKLFF.

The rearrangement uses TRBV7-6 and TRBJ2-1; 13 bases align to TRBD2. V lost 6 bases and J lost 6; bases outside the gene matches: 5. CDR1 is SGHVS, CDR2 FNYEAQ, per germline. The CDR3 runs to 15 residues. CDR3 coding DNA: TGTGCCAGCAGTGCGGGACTAGCGGGGATCAATGAGCAGTTCTTC. Its translation: CASSAGLAGINEQFF.

This clone appeared a few times. This chain joins TRBV27 and TRBJ2-7, with D tentatively TRBD1 (6 bases). The ends were cut back, 4 bases at V and 3 bases at J, with 10 bases in the middle. Germline V gene data show CDR1 as MNHEY and CDR2 as SMNVEV (reference sequence). The CDR3 totals 13 residues. CDR3 DNA: TGTGCCAGCAGTTCGGGACACCACTACGAGCAGTACTTC. It yields the protein CASSSGHHYEQYF.

The CDR3 DNA reads as TGTGCCAGCAGACGGGGGGGGCCCCACGATTCCTACGAGCAGTACTTC. As protein: CASRRGGPHDSYEQYF. The J gene is TRBJ2-7, the V gene TRBV28, with TRBD2 matching over 8 bases. This CDR3 is 16 amino acids long. The germline V gene encodes CDR1 MDHEN and CDR2 SYDVKM. Losses at the gene ends were 6 bases for V and 1 base for J; bases not matched to a gene: 11.

The chain has TRBV28 and TRBJ2-1, with 8 bases fitting TRBD1. Germline V lookup: CDR1 MDHEN, CDR2 SYDVKM. This CDR3 spans 14 amino acids. J was trimmed by 7 bases and V by 3 bases; bases with no gene match: 5. The CDR3 reads CASSFQGALNEQFF. The DNA of the CDR3 is TGTGCCAGCAGTTTCCAGGGGGCGCTTAATGAGCAGTTCTTC.

The chain employs TRBV6-1 and TRBJ2-2, with a weak D call TRBD2 (6 bases). The germline CDR1 and CDR2 sequences are MNHNS and SASEGT. The ends were cut back, 4 bases at V and 2 bases at J, with 14 bases in the middle. The CDR3 extends over 16 amino acids. Here the CDR3 DNA reads TGTGCCAGCAGTGCCTTAACGGCGGGAAACACCGGGGAGCTGTTTTTT. It encodes CASSALTAGNTGELFF.

The chain couples TRBV6-1 to TRBJ1-3; no clear D gene. V was cut by 7 bases and J by 3 bases, with 10 bases left in between. Germline V gene lookup returns CDR1 MNHNS and CDR2 SASEGT. The CDR3 covers 13 residues. This CDR3 reads CASIFSVGNTIYF. In DNA form, the CDR3 reads TGTGCCAGCATTTTTTCCGTTGGAAACACCATATATTTT.

The rearrangement links TRBV15 to TRBJ2-2, with a weak D call TRBD1 (6 bases). Germline-derived CDR1 and CDR2 are LNHNV and YYDKDF (reference sequence). The V end lost 6 bases, the J end lost 0 bases, and 11 bases lay between the germline ends. The CDR3 covers 15 residues. The DNA for the CDR3 is TGTGCCACCAGGAAAGGACAGCCGAACACCGGGGAGCTGTTTTTT. Its protein is CATRKGQPNTGELFF.

The chain is built from TRBV9 and TRBJ2-3, with 9 bases identical to TRBD2. The germline gives CDR1 SGDLS, CDR2 YYNGEE. CDR3 length equals 15 residues. J lost 2 bases, V lost 7 bases, and 8 bases had no gene match. CDR3: CASSGREGLTDTQYF. The CDR3 DNA reads TGTGCCAGCTCTGGGCGGGAGGGCCTCACAGATACGCAGTATTTT.

The chain links TRBV18 to TRBJ1-6; 7 bases align to TRBD1. Germline assignment: CDR1 KGHSH and CDR2 LQKENI. The trim removed 6 bases at V and 5 bases at J, leaving 7 bases unmatched. This CDR3 region has 15 residues. In nucleotides, the CDR3 is TGTGCCAGCTCCCTCCGACAGGGTAATAATTCACCCCTCCACTTT. The encoded protein is CASSLRQGNNSPLHF.

This clone was recorded only once. The genes are TRBV7-3 and TRBJ1-1, with TRBD1 identical over 7 bases. With 5 bases clipped from V and 4 bases from J, the junction kept 7 bases outside the gene matches. The CDR3 totals 14 residues. Germline V lookup: CDR1 SGHTA, CDR2 FQGTGA. The chain's CDR3 is CASSLGQDSTEAFF. For the CDR3, the DNA is TGTGCCAGCAGCCTAGGACAGGATTCCACTGAAGCTTTCTTT.

This chain uses TRBV19 with TRBJ2-1; D unresolved. The CDR3 consists of 13 residues. The ends were cut back, 1 base at V and 8 bases at J, with 9 bases in the middle. Germline V gene data show CDR1 as LNHDA and CDR2 as SQIVND (reference sequence). CDR3 DNA: TGTGCCAGTAGTATAGGAGTCTCGGATGAGCAGTTCTTC. As protein: CASSIGVSDEQFF.

V is TRBV5-1 and J is TRBJ2-5; D not resolved. The CDR3 spans 15 residues. Germline-derived CDR1 and CDR2 are SGHRS and YFSETQ. Trimming cost V 5 bases and J 3 bases, with 17 bases left between them. CDR3 sequence: CASRHLEAVKETQYF. CDR3 in DNA: TGCGCCAGCAGACATCTAGAGGCGGTTAAAGAGACCCAGTACTTC. The variable domain in full, with the rest retrieved from reference TRBV5-1 and TRBJ2-5, is KAGVTQTPRYLIKTRGQQVTLSCSPISGHRSVSWYQQTPGQGLQFLFEYFSETQRNKGNFPGRFSGRQFSNSRSEMNVSTLELGDSALYLCASRHLEAVKETQYFGPGTRLLVL.

This clone was counted a single time. V is TRBV7-9 and J is TRBJ2-1; 10 nucleotides agree with TRBD1. The CDR3 contains 15 residues. Germline CDR1 reads SEHNR; CDR2 reads FQNEAQ (reference sequence). With 5 bases clipped from V and 5 bases from J, the junction kept 6 bases outside the gene matches. The CDR3 loop is CASSHDRGRDNEQFF. Written as DNA, the CDR3 is TGTGCCAGCAGCCACGACAGGGGGCGCGACAATGAGCAGTTCTTC.

The rearrangement links TRBV6-5 to TRBJ1-5; D ambiguous. The CDR3 runs 15 residues. The V gene's germline CDR1 is MNHEY and CDR2 SVGAGI. Deletions cut 8 bases from V and 0 bases from J, with 14 bases between. CDR3 in DNA: TGTGCCAGCCGCCAAACAATATATAGCAATCAGCCCCAGCATTTT. It yields the protein CASRQTIYSNQPQHF.

V usage is TRBV19 and J usage is TRBJ2-5; TRBD2 agrees at 7 bases. CDR3 length equals 13 residues. Trimming took 6 bases from V and 0 from J; bases not matched to a gene: 1. Germline CDR1 is LNHDA and CDR2 is SQIVND (reference sequence). CDR3 region: CASSGGYQETQYF. The CDR3, as DNA: TGTGCCAGTAGCGGGGGGTACCAAGAGACCCAGTACTTC.

The rearrangement links TRBV9 to TRBJ2-6, with D uncertain. The CDR3 runs 14 residues. The germline V gene encodes CDR1 SGDLS and CDR2 YYNGEE. V was clipped by 4 bases and J by 0 bases, with 5 bases between them. The CDR3 DNA reads as TGTGCCAGCAGCCGTCGCTCTGGGGCCAACGTCCTGACTTTC. Protein: CASSRRSGANVLTF.

V is TRBV2 and J is TRBJ2-2; 8 nucleotides line up with TRBD1. V shed 6 bases, J shed 0 bases, and the junction held 0 bases outside the gene matches. The CDR3 covers 14 residues. From germline, CDR1 is SNHLY and CDR2 FYNNEI. CDR3 coding DNA: TGTGCCAGCAGGGGACAGGCGAACACCGGGGAGCTGTTTTTT. It is translated as CASRGQANTGELFF. Full variable domain (outside the CDR3, taken from reference TRBV2 and TRBJ2-2): EPEVTQTPSHQVTQMGQEVILRCVPISNHLYFYWYRQILGQKVEFLVSFYNNEISEKSEIFDDQFSVERPDGSNFTLKIRSTKLEDSAMYFCASRGQANTGELFFGEGSRLTVL.

The chain recombines TRBV28 with TRBJ2-7; 9 nucleotides match TRBD1. The CDR3 has 15 residues. Germline assignment: CDR1 MDHEN and CDR2 SYDVKM. V gave up 4 bases and J gave up 8 bases; unmatched junction bases: 12. This chain's CDR3 is CASSSPLGQGHKQYF. As DNA, the CDR3 is TGTGCCAGCAGTTCTCCCTTAGGACAGGGGCACAAGCAGTACTTC.

The rearrangement joins TRBV18 to TRBJ1-5; 9 bases agree with TRBD1. The CDR3 covers 15 residues. The ends lost 9 bases at V and 0 bases at J; junction bases unmatched: 6. The germline gives CDR1 KGHSH, CDR2 LQKENI. CDR3 protein: CASSGDRDSNQPQHF. In DNA, the CDR3 is TGTGCCAGTTCCGGGGACAGGGATAGCAATCAGCCCCAGCATTTT.

This chain uses TRBV10-3 with TRBJ2-1; maybe TRBD2 (7 bases). The V gene's germline CDR1 is ENHRY and CDR2 SYGVKD. The CDR3 is made up of 14 amino acids. V was shortened by 7 bases and J by 4 bases, with 14 bases between the two germline ends. CDR3 loop: CAITSSGTYNEQFF. CDR3 sequence (DNA): TGTGCCATCACCTCAAGCGGGACATACAATGAGCAGTTCTTC.